This paragraph covers one TCR beta chain sequence. Profiling relied on immunoSEQ multiplex PCR, and the TCRdb table lists in-frame clones only, not all of them. The data contain approximately 530,000 clones, about 89% of them singletons. The data were taken from a study of blood T cell repertoires in COVID-19. Germline assignment: CDR1 SNHLY and CDR2 FYNNEI. CDR3 size: 13 residues. The V gene lost 7 bases and the J gene lost 5 bases, with 14 bases spanning the gap. Source material: peripheral blood. The chain couples TRBV2 to TRBJ2-5; tentative D call: TRBD2 (5 bases). The TCR sequence derives from a woman aged 50 to 65 with COVID-19, enrolled during active disease. CDR3 region: CASNGGEGETQYF. CDR3 DNA sequence: TGTGCCAGCAATGGAGGCGAAGGGGAGACCCAGTACTTC.